This T cell receptor beta chain derives from a study of T cells after yellow fever vaccination (dated by TCRdb to between 2019 and 2020). Notes on the research overall: Libraries from fractions with low cell numbers were prepared with the SMART-Seq v4 Ultra Low Input RNA kit. To follow T-cell clones before and after primary and booster YFV17D yellow fever vaccination, bulk TCR alpha and beta repertoires were sequenced over time. Two healthy male donors made up the cohort, one aged 18 to 30 years and the other aged 30 to 40 years. Bulk PBMC replicates and cell subsets were isolated from blood drawn at multiple timepoints before and after both primary and secondary immunization.

This clonotype has a count of ten or more. Its binding antigen is unknown. No base qualities exist here, and no much larger clone lies one base off it. V has 0 bases trimmed and J has 1 base trimmed; junction bases matching no gene number 3. The CDR3 runs 16 amino acids, cysteine and phenylalanine included. Only the CDR3 DNA stays, 48 bases, in frame from base 1. From a lookup of the germline V gene (reference sequence), CDR1 and CDR2 are LNHNV and YYDKDF. General conclusions and limits of the study: Computational filtering was required because FACS-sorted repertoires could contain abundant contaminating clonotypes from the bulk population. Compared with the primary T-cell response, the secondary T-cell response was weaker but faster, peaking on day 5 rather than day 15. The study included only a couple of donors, which limits how far the findings can be generalized. Most clones expanded after primary vaccination were re-detected after the booster (around 96% of CD4 and 88% of CD8), suggesting broad memory maintenance. A small share of clonotypes occurred in both CD4 and CD8 compartments, likely arising from convergent recombination.

Sequencing used an Illumina NovaSeq 6000. TCR cDNA was synthesized by 5'RACE template switching, which introduced a universal primer site and unique molecular identifiers. Priming of cDNA synthesis was performed from both the TCR alpha and TCR beta constant segments. Library amplification involved two PCR steps, and the second step added sample barcodes and sequencing adapters. Sequencing of libraries was performed on Illumina HiSeq 2500 (2x100 bp) or NovaSeq (2x150 bp). In the authors' own workflow: MIGEC handled demultiplexing of reads and collapsing into UMI consensus sequences, while MiXCR performed V(D)J alignment. Using edgeR on replicate PBMC samples, clonotypes were called vaccine-responding if FDR was below 0.01 and the log2 fold change was above 5 up to day 15. Each bulk clonotype received a CD4 or CD8 identity based on whether the sequenced CD4 or CD8 repertoire contained that clonotype at higher abundance. TCRdb trimmed the raw reads at Q25, called clones with MiXCR and kept productive beta chains. Every CDR3 protein is listed once, alongside the most common genes and DNA of its rows. It is TCRdb's table, rather than the study itself, that gives the V and J calls and clone size. This sample is represented by about 210,000 distinct CDR3 sequences; 3% to 3.5% of them were singletons. Around 3.2% of the sample belongs to the ten largest clones.

This specimen's treatment or condition label, per the study, means: live attenuated yellow fever vaccine strain. A standard Ficoll-Paque protocol was used to isolate PBMCs from peripheral blood. Dynabeads CD4 and CD8 positive selection kits were used to isolate the CD4 and CD8 T-cell fractions. TriZol was used to extract RNA from bulk PBMCs, CD4 and CD8 fractions, and dextramer-positive and dextramer-negative fractions. This sequence was found in a man aged 18-30 years who received the YFV17D yellow fever vaccine. The starting material was CD4+ T cells sorted from PBMCs, obtained 10 days after the yellow fever booster vaccination. Recombination linked TRBV15 to TRBJ2-3; 8 bases in between match TRBD2. For the CDR3, the sequence is CATSRDPAGGTDTQYF. In nucleotides, the sequence is TGTGCCACCAGCAGAGATCCAGCGGGGGGCACAGATACGCAGTATTTT.